What follows are 29 T cell receptor beta chains derived from one specimen sequenced in a study of blood T cell repertoires in COVID-19. Produced via immunoSEQ multiplex PCR; TCRdb's table is partial and in-frame only. The repertoire includes a few hundred thousand clones, 75% to 90% of them detected once, and about 4.9% sits in the top ten. The sequenced material came from PBMCs or T cells enriched from blood (not recorded which). Receptor source: a woman aged 45 to 65 who had recovered from COVID-19.

Comments on this clone: At one end, the junction sequence differs from germline, possibly due to a read error. V and J are TRBV6-2 or TRBV6-3 and TRBJ1-2; D ambiguous. The CDR3 contains 12 residues. Germline CDR1 reads MNHEY; CDR2 reads SVGEGT. The CDR3 loop is CASSYDMARPDF. CDR3 DNA: TGTGCCAGCAGTTACGATATGGCGCGGCCCGACTTC.

This chain joins TRBV5-1 and TRBJ1-1; no definite D call. Germline V lookup: CDR1 SGHRS, CDR2 YFSETQ. V lost 1 base to trimming and J lost 1 base, with 8 bases between them. CDR3 length: 14 amino acids. The CDR3 coding sequence is TGCGCCAGCAGCTTGAATGCAGAGAACACTGAAGCTTTCTTT. It translates to CASSLNAENTEAFF.

The chain is built from TRBV6-5 and TRBJ1-2, with a possible D match to TRBD1 (5 bases). This CDR3 has 13 residues. Germline V gives CDR1 MNHEY, CDR2 SVGAGI. DNA of the CDR3: TGTGCGTCGGGACTAGACTCGGACTATGGCTACACCTTC. Encoded protein: CASGLDSDYGYTF.

To note about this clone: One junction end disagrees with the germline gene, perhaps due to a read error. The chain carries TRBV7-7 and TRBJ2-1, with D possibly TRBD2 on 7 matching bases. Germline V CDR1 and CDR2: SSHAT, FNYEAQ (reference sequence). This CDR3 contains 15 residues. The CDR3 DNA reads as TGTGCTAGCAGCCGTGAGGGGGGGCAGGGCAATGAGCAGTTCTTC. Translated: CASSREGGQGNEQFF. Full variable domain (remainder filled in from reference TRBV7-7 and TRBJ2-1): GAGVSQSPRYKVTKRGQDVTLRCDPISSHATLYWYQQALGQGPEFLTYFNYEAQPDKSGLPSDRFSAERPEGSISTLTIQRTEQRDSAMYRCASSREGGQGNEQFFGPGTRLTVL.

The chain couples TRBV5-1 to TRBJ1-2; TRBD1 aligns across 7 bases. Germline CDR1 is SGHRS and CDR2 is YFSETQ. Trimming removed 3 bases from V and 6 bases from J; junction bases left unmatched: 11. The CDR3 is 15 residues long. The CDR3 DNA is TGCGCCAGCAGCTCTAGTGGGACAGCTGGAGATGGCTACACCTTC. The encoded protein is CASSSSGTAGDGYTF.

The rearrangement uses TRBV14 and TRBJ2-1; D is uncertain. The V gene's germline CDR1 is SGHDN and CDR2 FVKESK. V lost 4 bases and J 6 bases, leaving 4 bases between the germline ends. CDR3 length equals 11 residues. The CDR3 spells CASSLGNEQFF. CDR3 sequence (DNA): TGTGCCAGCAGCCTCGGCAATGAGCAGTTCTTC.

This clone was seen a single time. The chain couples TRBV10-3 to TRBJ2-5; D remains unclear. The CDR3 has 13 residues. Looked up from germline, CDR1 is ENHRY and CDR2 is SYGVKD. Trimming took off 7 bases at V and 5 bases at J, with 14 bases between the two ends. The CDR3 DNA reads TGTGCCATCAATGGTCAATACGGGGAGACCCAGTACTTC. Protein sequence: CAINGQYGETQYF.

The gene calls are TRBV4-2 and TRBJ1-1; TRBD1 aligns across 10 bases. J was trimmed by 4 bases and V by 4 bases; bases with no gene match: 6. Germline values: CDR1 LGHNA, CDR2 YNFKEQ. The CDR3 runs 15 residues. In DNA, the CDR3 is TGTGCCAGCAGCCCGACAGGGGGCATGGGCACTGAAGCTTTCTTT. This translates into CASSPTGGMGTEAFF.

This clone has only a few counts. CDR3 loop: CASSSMDRWNSTNEKLFF. CDR3 bases: TGTGCCAGCAGCTCGATGGACAGGTGGAATTCAACTAATGAAAAACTGTTTTTT. The V call is TRBV11-3, the J call TRBJ1-4; 7 bases fit TRBD1. The germline CDR1 and CDR2 sequences are SGHNT and YENEEA. V shed 4 bases, J shed 0 bases, and the junction held 11 bases outside the gene matches. The CDR3 has 18 amino acids.

This clone turned up a few times. The chain joins TRBV7-2 to TRBJ1-6, with D possibly matching TRBD1 (6 bases). Germline V CDR1 and CDR2: SGHTA, FQGNSA. The CDR3 is 17 residues long. V gave up 4 bases and J gave up 8 bases, with 21 bases separating them. The CDR3 loop is CASSSGPFTGQYSPLHF. The DNA of the CDR3 is TGTGCCAGCAGCTCGGGACCCTTCACCGGACAGTATTCACCCCTCCACTTT.

The chain uses TRBV27 and TRBJ2-3; 7 bases are a match to TRBD2. The germline CDR1 and CDR2 sequences are MNHEY and SMNVEV (reference sequence). CDR3 length equals 14 residues. The trim removed 4 bases at V and 5 bases at J, leaving 6 bases unmatched. The CDR3 spells CASSWTRNGDTQYF. In DNA, the CDR3 is TGTGCCAGCAGTTGGACTAGAAATGGAGATACGCAGTATTTT.

This clone occurred once. The rearrangement joins TRBV4-2 to TRBJ2-1; maybe TRBD1 (7 bases). The CDR3 consists of 15 residues. Per germline, CDR1 LGHNA and CDR2 YNFKEQ. With 0 bases removed from V and 7 bases from J, the gap between germline ends came to 13 bases. The CDR3 bases are TGTGCCAGCAGCCAAGACCCAGGGGGGCGAAATGAGCAGTTCTTC. It yields the protein CASSQDPGGRNEQFF.

The gene calls are TRBV9 and TRBJ1-4, with TRBD1 as a possible D gene (5 bases). The germline V gene has CDR1 SGDLS and CDR2 YYNGEE. With 0 bases removed from V and 8 bases from J, the gap between germline ends came to 14 bases. This CDR3 spans 15 amino acids. CDR3 coding DNA: TGTGCCAGCAGCGTAGACGAAGGGAAGGGGGAAAAACTGTTTTTT. This encodes CASSVDEGKGEKLFF.

The chain combines TRBV7-6 with TRBJ2-3, with a possible D match to TRBD1 (5 bases). V shed 5 bases and J shed 5 bases, with 17 bases lying between them. This CDR3 has 15 amino acids. Germline CDR1 and CDR2: SGHVS and FNYEAQ. The CDR3 reads CASSPPVGAGDTQYF. The CDR3 DNA reads as TGTGCCAGCAGCCCGCCCGTAGGGGCCGGAGATACGCAGTATTTT.

The rearrangement joins TRBV5-8 to TRBJ2-7, with TRBD1 as a possible D gene (6 bases). From germline, CDR1 is SGHTS and CDR2 YDEGEE. The V gene lost 5 bases and the J gene lost 4 bases, with 7 bases spanning the gap. The CDR3 totals 11 residues. Written as DNA, the CDR3 is TGTGCCAGCAGGGGGGCGTACGAGCAGTACTTC. Translation: CASRGAYEQYF.

The chain is built from TRBV15 and TRBJ1-5; tentative D call: TRBD1 (5 bases). Germline V gives CDR1 LNHNV, CDR2 YYDKDF (reference sequence). The CDR3 has 16 amino acids. Trimming cost V 5 bases and J 3 bases, with 17 bases left between them. CDR3 loop: CATSRYPGGVNQPQHF. The DNA for the CDR3 is TGTGCCACCAGCCGATACCCGGGGGGAGTCAATCAGCCCCAGCATTTT.

This clone was observed a few times. The chain employs TRBV11-3 and TRBJ1-1, with D perhaps matching TRBD1 (5 bases). This CDR3 spans 12 amino acids. Trimming took off 4 bases at V and 6 bases at J, with 9 bases between the two ends. Germline V CDR1 and CDR2: SGHNT, YENEEA. The CDR3 coding sequence is TGTGCCAGCAGCTCCAGGGAATCTGAAGCTTTCTTT. It translates to CASSSRESEAFF.

J is TRBJ2-2 and V is TRBV11-1; 9 bases match TRBD2. V lost 0 bases to trimming and J lost 6 bases; unmatched junction nucleotides: 5. Looked up from germline, CDR1 is SGHAT and CDR2 is FQDESV (reference sequence). The CDR3 extends over 16 amino acids. Here the CDR3 reads CASSLARTSVAGELFF. The CDR3 region has the DNA TGTGCCAGCAGCTTAGCCCGGACTAGCGTGGCCGGGGAGCTGTTTTTT.

This chain uses TRBV19 with TRBJ2-1; D may be TRBD1 (6 bases). Between the trimmed V and J ends, which lost 3 bases and 5 bases, there was a span of 14 bases. The CDR3 is 15 residues long. Germline CDR1 and CDR2: LNHDA and SQIVND (reference sequence). CDR3 protein: CASSIVQGSNNEQFF. In nucleotides, the CDR3 is TGTGCCAGTAGTATTGTGCAGGGGTCTAACAATGAGCAGTTCTTC.

The chain is built from TRBV4-2 and TRBJ2-5; 7 bases fit TRBD2. This CDR3 region has 15 residues. Germline assignment: CDR1 LGHNA and CDR2 YNFKEQ. V lost 3 bases and J lost 1; bases outside the gene matches: 5. CDR3 nucleotides: TGTGCCAGCAGCCACGAGCGGGACTCCCAAGAGACCCAGTACTTC. It is translated as CASSHERDSQETQYF.

The sample holds one count of this clone. The chain is built from TRBV7-8 and TRBJ1-1; weak D call: TRBD1 (6 bases). The CDR3 totals 14 residues. The V gene lost 4 bases and the J gene lost 2 bases, with 11 bases spanning the gap. CDR1 and CDR2 (germline): SGHVS, FQNEAQ. The CDR3 region has the DNA TGTGCCAGCAGCTCGGGACAATTCAACACTGAAGCTTTCTTT. It translates to CASSSGQFNTEAFF.

The chain joins TRBV19 to TRBJ1-2; D remains unclear. CDR3 length equals 13 residues. V lost 5 bases to trimming and J lost 6 bases, with 13 bases between them. Germline values: CDR1 LNHDA, CDR2 SQIVND (reference sequence). The CDR3: CASSPPVADGYTF. In DNA, the CDR3 is TGTGCCAGTAGTCCGCCCGTAGCAGATGGCTACACCTTC.

The chain joins TRBV2 to TRBJ2-2; 12 bases align to TRBD2. V lost 6 bases and J lost 4; bases outside the gene matches: 6. The germline V gene has CDR1 SNHLY and CDR2 FYNNEI. The CDR3 consists of 16 residues. CDR3 sequence (DNA): TGTGCCAGCAGCCTAGCGGGAGGGGTTGTCACCGGGGAGCTGTTTTTT. It encodes CASSLAGGVVTGELFF.

This rearrangement joins TRBV6-5 to TRBJ1-2; 7 bases align to TRBD1. V shed 6 bases, J shed 4 bases, and the junction held 8 bases outside the gene matches. The CDR3 is made up of 14 amino acids. Per the germline V gene, CDR1 is MNHEY and CDR2 is SVGAGI. The CDR3 loop reads CASRRPGQFYGYTF. DNA of the CDR3: TGTGCCAGCAGACGCCCGGGACAGTTCTATGGCTACACCTTC.

The chain couples TRBV30 to TRBJ1-2; D gene ambiguous. The CDR3 is 16 amino acids. Germline V CDR1 and CDR2: GTSNPN, SVGIG (reference sequence). Trimming pared 3 bases from V and 4 bases from J, leaving 21 bases between. DNA of the CDR3: TGTGCCTGGAGGGCCCAGTGGAGTCCCTTTGGCTATGGCTACACCTTC. Encoded protein: CAWRAQWSPFGYGYTF. The full variable domain, with the rest looked up from reference TRBV30 and TRBJ1-2, is SQTIHQWPATLVQPVGSPLSLECTVEGTSNPNLYWYRQAAGRGLQLLFYSVGIGQISSEVPQNLSASRPQDRQFILSSKKLLLSDSGFYLCAWRAQWSPFGYGYTFGSGTRLTVV.

The chain carries TRBV30 and TRBJ1-5, with 8 bases matching TRBD1. V was pared by 5 bases and J by 3 bases, with 3 bases of the junction left unmatched. The germline V gene has CDR1 GTSNPN and CDR2 SVGIG (reference sequence). The CDR3 is 13 residues long. CDR3 bases: TGTGCCTGGCAGGACAGGGACAATCAGCCCCAGCATTTT. Its protein is CAWQDRDNQPQHF.

J is TRBJ1-2 and V is TRBV5-1, with 9 bases fitting TRBD1. This CDR3 spans 15 amino acids. V lost 4 bases and J lost 1; bases outside the gene matches: 5. Germline CDR1 SGHRS, CDR2 YFSETQ. CDR3 sequence: CASSGGTGINYGYTF. CDR3 DNA sequence: TGCGCCAGCAGCGGAGGGACAGGGATTAACTATGGCTACACCTTC.

The rearrangement uses TRBV5-1 and TRBJ2-2; possible D gene TRBD2, 6 bases. Germline V gene data show CDR1 as SGHRS and CDR2 as YFSETQ. Deletions cut 4 bases from V and 4 bases from J, with 14 bases between. The CDR3 length is 15 residues. The CDR3 DNA is TGCGCCAGCAGCATGACTAGTGTGGTCACCGGGGAGCTGTTTTTT. As protein: CASSMTSVVTGELFF.

The chain couples TRBV2 to TRBJ1-5; D not resolved. Germline CDR1 is SNHLY and CDR2 is FYNNEI. The CDR3 has 14 amino acids. Trimming shortened V by 1 base and J by 0 bases, and 4 bases separated the two germline ends. The CDR3 coding sequence is TGTGCCAGCAGTGAAGGAGTTAGCAATCAGCCCCAGCATTTT. Its protein product is CASSEGVSNQPQHF.